The 8 T cell receptor beta chains reported below all come from one sample, sequenced in a study of blood T cells in healthy people across ages. Primers used in a second PCR of roughly 6 to 11 cycles were a sample-barcoded 5' primer and a J-beta primer mix. TCRdb called the 5' RACE reads again in MiXCR, with one record for every CDR3 protein. Of about 830,000 distinct CDR3 sequences listed, 60% to 80% are singletons. The sequenced sample was blood. Receptors were obtained from a man younger than 40 in good health.

This rearrangement joins TRBV2 to TRBJ2-7; 7 nucleotides agree with TRBD2. V lost 4 bases and J lost 0; bases outside the gene matches: 3. CDR1 SNHLY and CDR2 FYNNEI come from the germline V gene. The CDR3 loop spans 14 amino acids. DNA for the CDR3: TGTGCCAGCAGTGGTAGCGGGTACTCCTACGAGCAGTACTTC. It is translated as CASSGSGYSYEQYF.

The chain couples TRBV27 to TRBJ1-2; TRBD1 matches at 7 bases. Germline V CDR1 and CDR2: MNHEY, SMNVEV (reference sequence). This CDR3 is built from 15 residues. The junction had 11 bases not matched to a gene; V was cut back by 5 bases and J by 5 bases. The CDR3, as DNA: TGTGCCAGCAGTCTCACCCAAGACAGGGAATATGGCTACACCTTC. This gives the protein CASSLTQDREYGYTF.

The V gene is TRBV20-1, the J gene TRBJ2-1, with D perhaps TRBD2 (6 bases). The CDR3 runs to 13 residues. Germline V gene sequence: CDR1 DFQATT, CDR2 SNEGSKA (reference sequence). V lost 5 bases to trimming and J lost 4 bases, with 12 bases between them. The CDR3 is CSAEWGLYNEQFF. The CDR3 nucleotides read TGCAGTGCTGAATGGGGACTTTACAATGAGCAGTTCTTC.

This sequence joins TRBV20-1 and TRBJ2-5; D possibly corresponds to TRBD1 (5 bases). CDR1 is DFQATT, CDR2 SNEGSKA, per germline (reference sequence). V was shortened by 3 bases and J by 9 bases, with 14 bases between the two germline ends. The CDR3 runs to 12 residues. The chain's CDR3 is CSASEAQGAQYF. The CDR3 DNA follows: TGCAGTGCTAGCGAGGCCCAAGGGGCCCAGTACTTC.

This chain links TRBV6-2 or TRBV6-3 with TRBJ2-7; TRBD2 agrees at 8 bases. V lost 7 bases and J lost 7; bases outside the gene matches: 18. The CDR3 covers 16 residues. Germline assignment: CDR1 MNHEY and CDR2 SVGEGT. CDR3 sequence (DNA): TGTGCCAGCAACCTAGCGGGCGGTCGACTCTACAATGAGCAGTACTTC. It is translated as CASNLAGGRLYNEQYF.

This clonotype has just a few counts. This rearrangement joins TRBV29-1 to TRBJ1-1; possibly TRBD1 for D (5 bases). Trimming pared 2 bases from V and 4 bases from J, leaving 11 bases between. Germline CDR1 is SQVTM and CDR2 is ANQGSEA. There are 13 residues in the CDR3. The CDR3 loop is CSVEIMGGTEAFF. The CDR3, as DNA: TGCAGCGTTGAAATTATGGGGGGCACTGAAGCTTTCTTT.

This clonotype was seen repeatedly, ten times or more. The chain employs TRBV5-1 and TRBJ1-2; no firm D call. The CDR3 consists of 14 residues. The germline V and J ends were trimmed by 1 base and 3 bases, with 10 bases remaining between them. In germline, CDR1 is SGHRS, CDR2 YFSETQ. The CDR3, as DNA: TGCGCCAGCAGCTTGACCGCAGGCGACTATGGCTACACCTTC. Translating it yields CASSLTAGDYGYTF. Full variable domain (rest looked up from reference TRBV5-1 and TRBJ1-2): KAGVTQTPRYLIKTRGQQVTLSCSPISGHRSVSWYQQTPGQGLQFLFEYFSETQRNKGNFPGRFSGRQFSNSRSEMNVSTLELGDSALYLCASSLTAGDYGYTFGSGTRLTVV.

CDR3 loop: CASSTRGGDGYTF. The CDR3 bases are TGTGCCAGCAGCACCCGAGGGGGGGATGGCTACACCTTC. This chain connects TRBV12-3 or TRBV12-4 to TRBJ1-2; D is possibly TRBD1 (6 bases). The CDR3 runs 13 residues. Between the trimmed V and J ends, which lost 6 bases and 6 bases, there was a span of 14 bases.